This T cell receptor beta chain was sequenced in a study of blood T cell repertoires in COVID-19. Study context: Samples came from the United States, Italy and Spain, spanning acute and convalescent COVID-19. PBMCs, B-cell-depleted T cells, or T cells provided the cDNA or gDNA that made up the material.

Assay used: immunoSEQ multiplex PCR; TCRdb lists only in-frame clones, some missing. Of nearly 250,000 clones in the sample, almost 85% were seen once. Living in 20 to 30 US areas, the participants were between roughly 18 and 90 years of age. Membership in each cohort depended on participant-reported clinical history. Losses at the gene ends were 6 bases for V and 3 bases for J; bases not matched to a gene: 7. This CDR3 contains 16 residues. Germline V gene lookup returns CDR1 SGHTA and CDR2 FQGTGA. This receptor was identified in a woman aged 50 to 60 with acute COVID-19. Sequenced: PBMCs or T cells enriched from blood (not recorded which). The V and J genes are TRBV7-3 and TRBJ2-1; 11 bases fit TRBD2. CDR3 region: CASSIEGTSGYNEQFF. DNA for the CDR3: TGTGCCAGCAGTATCGAAGGGACTAGCGGCTACAATGAGCAGTTCTTC.